This record looks at one TCR beta chain sequence and its context. Its antigen is unknown. The V segment lost 4 bases and the J segment 7 bases; nucleotides outside the gene matches: 12. Germline CDR1 reads KGHDR; CDR2 reads SFDVKD. The length of the CDR3 is 16 residues. The sample is drawn from a study of CD8+CD57+ T cells in acquired aplastic anemia. Across the study: Mean read depth for CD4+ cells from healthy donors was around 9.9 million. Study-wide findings and caveats: Patients shared under 30 CD8+ CDR3 sequences with controls. Levels of CD8+ Simpson's diversity were not significantly distinct in patients versus controls.

Genomic DNA, the template, was used for profiling of the TCR beta VDJ and CDR3. TCRdb re-called the reads with MiXCR, one entry per CDR3 protein. This sample has roughly 61,000 distinct CDR3 sequences, with less than 65% found just once. The chain carries TRBV24-1 and TRBJ1-5, with 7 bases matching TRBD1. The source of this sequence is a human donor in good health, serving as a control. The sequenced material came from sorted CD4+, CD8+, or CD8+CD57+ T cells (not recorded which) from PBMCs. The CDR3, as DNA: TGTGCCACCAGTGACGGAACCGACAGGGTAAAACAGCCCCAGCATTTT. Amino acids: CATSDGTDRVKQPQHF.